This T cell receptor beta chain emerged from a study of CD8+CD57+ T cells in acquired aplastic anemia. The patients chosen for sequencing had shown expansion of CD8+CD57+ cells (detected by flow cytometry). Every patient was diagnosed with severe acquired aplastic anemia. When blood sampling took place, the patients had received no therapy. It was genomic DNA that served as the template for profiling TCR beta VDJ and CDR3. MiXCR, applied by TCRdb to the reads, yields one record per CDR3 protein. The sample carries 120,000 or so distinct CDR3 sequences, under 60% recorded once. With 2 bases removed from V and 5 bases from J, the gap between germline ends came to 3 bases. CDR3 length equals 11 residues. Germline CDR1 and CDR2: SNHLY and FYNNEI.

This chain uses TRBV2 with TRBJ2-5; D not resolved. The TCR sequence derives from a human donor with aplastic anemia. Sequencing was done on a sample of sorted CD4+, CD8+, or CD8+CD57+ T cells (not recorded which) from PBMCs. The CDR3 nucleotides are TGTGCCAGCAGTGAACGCGAGACCCAGTACTTC. Its protein is CASSERETQYF.